This T cell receptor (beta chain) was sequenced in a study of shared clonotypes between healthy human individuals. Study information: Three CD4 naive, three CD4 memory, two CD8 naive and one CD8 memory plate were used per donor. General study findings and limits: Large depth notwithstanding, sorted-subset sequencing proved incomplete by rarefaction. For naive CD4 cells, approximately 5% of clonotypes were shared across a handful of donors.

As regards this clone: Its antigen is not identified.

Positive CCR7 selection of CD45RO-negative cells yielded the naive CD8 cells, and terminally differentiated effector memory CD45RA+ cells were excluded. This CDR3 is built from 14 residues. With V trimmed by 2 bases and J by 1 base, 2 bases remained unmatched. CDR1 and CDR2 (germline): SGHDN, FVKESK. On sorted subsets, replicate PCRs used approximately 190 ng DNA, or some 28,000 T cell genomes. Method: immunoSEQ multiplex PCR; TCRdb's copy keeps in-frame clones and lacks some. This table has fewer than 1 million clones, 96% appearing once. This rearrangement joins TRBV14 to TRBJ2-7; 7 bases are shared with TRBD1. The receptor was isolated from a young man in good health. Sequencing was done on a sample of naive CD8+ T cells sorted from blood. The CDR3 loop reads CASSQRDRSYEQYF. The CDR3 nucleotides read TGTGCCAGCAGCCAACGGGACAGATCCTACGAGCAGTACTTC.